The rows below give T cell receptor beta chains drawn from one sample of a study of T-cell memory formation after mild COVID-19. TCRdb re-derived calls from the 5' RACE reads in MiXCR, one entry per CDR3 protein. The sample lists just under 350,000 distinct CDR3 sequences, 13% occurring once. The sequencing input was PBMCs or a T cell subset sorted from them (not recorded which). All receptors come from a man aged 18 to 30 who had mild COVID-19 (a few samples of this study predate the infection). Cell type and time point are not known. Each CDR3 is given with its conserved first and last residue. The order of the fields is V gene, J gene, D gene, clone size, CDR3 protein, CDR3 DNA. A D gene is named only where the DNA matches it firmly. Size values are once, few and many counts, or a class for expanded clones, and some rows have none.

>TRBV20-1|TRBJ1-1|TRBD1|-
CSAQDRGVSAFF
TGCAGTGCCCAGGACAGGGGGGTTTCGGCTTTCTTT
>TRBV6-6|TRBJ2-6|-|-
CASSFLSSGANVLTF
TGTGCCAGCAGTTTCCTGAGCTCTGGGGCCAACGTCCTGACTTTC
>TRBV20-1|TRBJ2-5|-|-
CSAPPGGGRETQYF
TGCAGTGCGCCCCCAGGAGGGGGTCGGGAGACCCAGTACTTC
>TRBV29-1|TRBJ2-1|-|-
CSVVKYNEQFF
TGCAGCGTTGTCAAATACAATGAGCAGTTCTTC
>TRBV20-1|TRBJ2-4|-|-
CSARDQDRNPQYF
TGCAGTGCTAGAGATCAAGACAGGAATCCTCAGTACTTC
>TRBV11-2|TRBJ2-6|TRBD1|-
CASSLGQRSGANVLTF
TGTGCCAGCAGCTTGGGACAGAGATCTGGGGCCAACGTCCTGACTTTC
>TRBV7-9|TRBJ1-2|-|-
CASSLMQGYYGYTF
TGTGCCAGCAGCTTAATGCAGGGTTACTATGGCTACACCTTC
>TRBV9|TRBJ2-3|TRBD2|few
CASSVGISGGAGTDTQYF
TGTGCCAGCAGCGTAGGCATTAGCGGGGGGGCTGGCACAGATACGCAGTATTTT
>TRBV15|TRBJ2-2|-|few
CATSMTGELFF
TGTGCCACCAGCATGACCGGGGAGCTGTTTTTT
>TRBV20-1|TRBJ2-1|-|-
CSARNGGPSYNEQFF
TGCAGTGCTAGAAACGGGGGCCCCTCCTACAATGAGCAGTTCTTC
>TRBV29-1|TRBJ2-3|-|-
CSVARGADTQYF
TGCAGCGTTGCCAGGGGGGCAGATACGCAGTATTTT
>TRBV7-2|TRBJ2-5|TRBD2|many
CASGFPLGIAGGKTQYF
TGTGCCAGCGGCTTTCCCTTAGGAATAGCGGGGGGAAAGACCCAGTACTTC
>TRBV6-5|TRBJ1-6|-|few
CARSYGRGRHSPLHF
TGTGCCAGAAGTTACGGCAGGGGCCGTCATTCACCCCTCCACTTT
>TRBV6-2/TRBV6-3|TRBJ1-1|TRBD1|few
CASSYSRDSITMNTEAFF
TGTGCCAGCAGTTACTCGAGGGACAGCATAACAATGAACACTGAAGCTTTCTTT
>TRBV5-1|TRBJ2-1|-|few
CASSSQGLGHNEQFF
TGTGCCAGCAGCTCACAGGGTTTGGGCCACAATGAGCAGTTCTTC
>TRBV20-1|TRBJ2-7|-|few
CSARDRDKGYEQYF
TGCAGTGCTAGAGATCGAGACAAGGGCTACGAGCAGTACTTC
>TRBV6-4|TRBJ2-1|TRBD1|many
CASSDSGTGRYNEQFF
TGTGCCAGCAGTGACTCTGGGACAGGGAGGTACAATGAGCAGTTCTTC
>TRBV25-1|TRBJ2-3|TRBD2|-
CASRAWTGGGDTQYF
TGTGCCAGCAGAGCCTGGACGGGCGGGGGGGATACGCAGTATTTT
>TRBV7-2|TRBJ2-5|-|-
CASSPGVPRGTQYF
TGTGCCAGCAGCCCAGGGGTCCCTCGGGGGACCCAGTACTTC
>TRBV19|TRBJ2-2|-|-
CASSRFRGNTGELFF
TGTGCCAGTAGCCGCTTTAGGGGGAACACCGGGGAGCTGTTTTTT
>TRBV5-1|TRBJ1-1|-|-
CASSDRINTEAFF
TGCGCCAGCAGCGACAGGATAAACACTGAAGCTTTCTTT
>TRBV29-1|TRBJ2-3|-|many
CSVAGSTTHTQYF
TGCAGCGTTGCGGGGTCAACGACACATACGCAGTATTTT
>TRBV6-5|TRBJ2-1|-|-
CASSRGLYNEQFF
TGTGCCAGCTCGCGGGGACTTTACAATGAGCAGTTCTTC
>TRBV23-1|TRBJ2-1|TRBD1|many
CASLSRDRESNEQFF
TGCGCCAGTCTATCGCGGGACAGGGAGTCCAATGAGCAGTTCTTC
>TRBV4-1|TRBJ2-1|TRBD1|-
CASRGQVRNEQFF
TGCGCCAGCCGAGGACAGGTTCGGAATGAGCAGTTCTTC
>TRBV4-1|TRBJ2-1|TRBD2|many
CASSPFGGADNEQFF
TGCGCCAGCAGCCCATTCGGGGGGGCCGACAATGAGCAGTTCTTC
>TRBV5-5|TRBJ1-5|TRBD1|-
CASSLWDSVQPQHF
TGTGCCAGCAGCTTGTGGGACAGCGTTCAGCCCCAGCATTTT
>TRBV5-5|TRBJ1-1|-|-
CASSLEEGTYTEAFF
TGTGCCAGCAGCTTGGAGGAGGGCACTTACACTGAAGCTTTCTTT
>TRBV12-3/TRBV12-4|TRBJ1-2|-|-
CASLGRTANYGYTF
TGTGCCAGCCTGGGGCGAACAGCTAACTATGGCTACACCTTC
>TRBV7-2|TRBJ2-3|-|-
CASSLQGTVADTQYF
TGTGCCAGCAGCTTACAGGGGACGGTCGCAGATACGCAGTATTTT
>TRBV6-2/TRBV6-3|TRBJ2-6|-|few
CASGKGEAGANVLTF
TGTGCCAGCGGAAAGGGGGAAGCTGGGGCCAACGTCCTGACTTTC